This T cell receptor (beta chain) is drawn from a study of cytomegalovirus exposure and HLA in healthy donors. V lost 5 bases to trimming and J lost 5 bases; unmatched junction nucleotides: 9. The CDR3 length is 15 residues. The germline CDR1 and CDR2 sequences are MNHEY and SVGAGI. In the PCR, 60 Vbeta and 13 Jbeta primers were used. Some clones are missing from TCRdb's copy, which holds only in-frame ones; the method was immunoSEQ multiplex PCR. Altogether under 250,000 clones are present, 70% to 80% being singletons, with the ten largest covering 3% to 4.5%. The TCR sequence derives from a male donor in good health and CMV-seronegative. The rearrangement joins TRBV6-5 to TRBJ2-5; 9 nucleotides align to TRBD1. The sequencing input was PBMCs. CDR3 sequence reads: CASSTYRGRRETQYF. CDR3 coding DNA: TGTGCCAGCAGTACATACAGGGGGCGTCGGGAGACCCAGTACTTC.